Below, 11 T cell receptor beta chains from the same sample are listed, as sequenced in a study of blood T cell repertoires in COVID-19. TCRdb keeps only in-frame clones here, not all; method: immunoSEQ multiplex PCR. The sample carries under 250,000 clones, roughly 84% recorded once. Input material: peripheral blood. These receptors originate from a woman aged 55-70 years who had recovered from COVID-19.

This clone appeared once. The chain carries TRBV10-3 and TRBJ2-7; 7 nucleotides match TRBD2. V was clipped by 0 bases and J by 4 bases; unmatched bases: 6. Looked up from germline, CDR1 is ENHRY and CDR2 is SYGVKD. The CDR3 runs 15 residues. The CDR3 sequence: CAISESASGAYEQYF. CDR3 bases: TGTGCCATCAGTGAGTCGGCCAGCGGGGCGTACGAGCAGTACTTC.

This chain links TRBV18 with TRBJ1-3; a possible D gene is TRBD1 (5 bases). The CDR3 loop spans 18 amino acids. The germline V and J ends were trimmed by 4 bases and 2 bases, with 21 bases remaining between them. Germline V gene sequence: CDR1 KGHSH, CDR2 LQKENI. The CDR3 region has the DNA TGTGCCAGCTCACGACGGGATGGAGGGGCTGGCACTGGAAACACCATATATTTT. This gives the protein CASSRRDGGAGTGNTIYF.

The chain joins TRBV6-2 or TRBV6-3 to TRBJ2-5; D unclear. Germline V CDR1 and CDR2: MNHEY, SVGEGT. The CDR3 sequence is 15 residues long. Trimming cost V 0 bases and J 4 bases, with 12 bases left between them. The CDR3 DNA is TGTGCCAGCAGTTACTCAGAGACTCCTCGAGAGACCCAGTACTTC. Protein sequence: CASSYSETPRETQYF.

The chain employs TRBV6-6 and TRBJ1-1; D gene uncertain. The CDR3 runs to 13 residues. V lost 2 bases and J 6 bases, leaving 10 bases between the germline ends. Looked up from germline, CDR1 is MNHNY and CDR2 is SVGAGI (reference sequence). The CDR3 DNA is TGTGCCAGCAGTTACGGGAGTGAATCTGAAGCTTTCTTT. This encodes CASSYGSESEAFF.

The rearrangement links TRBV4-1 to TRBJ2-2, with D unresolved. V was clipped by 5 bases and J by 5 bases, with 9 bases between them. Per germline, CDR1 MGHRA and CDR2 YSYEKL. The CDR3 extends over 13 amino acids. CDR3 nucleotide sequence: TGCGCCAGCAGCTTTTACGGGACCGGGGAGCTGTTTTTT. It codes for CASSFYGTGELFF.

This clone appeared once. The CDR3 region has the DNA TGTGCCAGCAGCAACGACAGGTCCTATCAGCCCCAGCATTTT. This encodes CASSNDRSYQPQHF. This chain connects TRBV6-5 to TRBJ1-5; weak D call: TRBD1 (6 bases). The CDR3 runs to 14 residues. Deletions cut 6 bases from V and 5 bases from J, with 14 bases between. The V gene's germline CDR1 is MNHEY and CDR2 SVGAGI.

The V call is TRBV5-6, the J call TRBJ2-1, with 15 bases identical to TRBD2. CDR1 SGHDT and CDR2 YYEEEE come from the germline V gene. V was clipped by 3 bases and J by 4 bases; unmatched bases: 11. CDR3 size: 19 residues. This CDR3 is CASSYPGTSGGSLYNEQFF. In nucleotides, the CDR3 is TGTGCCAGCAGCTACCCCGGGACTAGCGGGGGGTCTCTTTACAATGAGCAGTTCTTC.

The rearrangement joins TRBV7-8 to TRBJ2-2, with D maybe TRBD1 (5 bases). CDR1 is SGHVS and CDR2 is FQNEAQ in the germline V gene. Trimming shortened V by 1 base and J by 14 bases, and 14 bases separated the two germline ends. This CDR3 spans 13 amino acids. CDR3 region: CASSLERGPLLFF. CDR3 bases: TGTGCCAGCAGCTTAGAAAGGGGCCCGCTCCTGTTTTTT.

This chain joins TRBV19 and TRBJ1-2; 8 nucleotides match TRBD1. This CDR3 region has 15 residues. Per the germline V gene, CDR1 is LNHDA and CDR2 is SQIVND (reference sequence). V lost 0 bases and J lost 5; bases outside the gene matches: 5. The CDR3 bases are TGTGCCAGTAGTATAGATTGGACAGGGTGGTATGGCTACACCTTC. Its translation: CASSIDWTGWYGYTF.

The rearrangement joins TRBV5-4 to TRBJ1-2, with D perhaps matching TRBD1 (5 bases). The V and J ends lost 4 bases and 2 bases respectively, with 9 bases between them. The CDR3 extends over 13 amino acids. From germline, CDR1 is SGHNT and CDR2 YYREEE (reference sequence). CDR3 sequence: CASSMTDNYGYTF. The CDR3 DNA reads as TGTGCCAGCAGCATGACAGACAACTATGGCTACACCTTC.

This clone appeared a single time. The chain joins TRBV30 to TRBJ2-7; the match to TRBD2 covers 8 bases. Germline V gene lookup returns CDR1 GTSNPN and CDR2 SVGIG (reference sequence). The V segment lost 3 bases and the J segment 0 bases; nucleotides outside the gene matches: 4. The CDR3 is 14 amino acids. CDR3 in amino acids: CAWSGSGDSYEQYF. Written as DNA, the CDR3 is TGTGCCTGGAGCGGTAGCGGGGACTCCTACGAGCAGTACTTC.